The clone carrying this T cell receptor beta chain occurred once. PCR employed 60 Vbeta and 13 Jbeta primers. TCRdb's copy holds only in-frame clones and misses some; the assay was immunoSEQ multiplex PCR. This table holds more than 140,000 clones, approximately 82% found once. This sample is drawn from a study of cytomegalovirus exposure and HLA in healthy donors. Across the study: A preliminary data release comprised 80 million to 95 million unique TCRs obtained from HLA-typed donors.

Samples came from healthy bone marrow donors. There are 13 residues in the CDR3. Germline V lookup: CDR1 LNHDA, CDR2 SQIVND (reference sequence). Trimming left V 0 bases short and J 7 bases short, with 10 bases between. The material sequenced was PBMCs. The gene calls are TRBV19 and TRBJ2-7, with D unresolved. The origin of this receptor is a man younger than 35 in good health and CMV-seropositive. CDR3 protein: CASSIDNSREQYF. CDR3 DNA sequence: TGTGCCAGTAGTATAGATAATTCGCGAGAGCAGTACTTC. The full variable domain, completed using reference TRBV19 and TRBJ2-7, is DGGITQSPKYLFRKEGQNVTLSCEQNLNHDAMYWYRQDPGQGLRLIYYSQIVNDFQKGDIAEGYSVSREKKESFPLTVTSAQKNPTAFYLCASSIDNSREQYFGPGTRLTVT.